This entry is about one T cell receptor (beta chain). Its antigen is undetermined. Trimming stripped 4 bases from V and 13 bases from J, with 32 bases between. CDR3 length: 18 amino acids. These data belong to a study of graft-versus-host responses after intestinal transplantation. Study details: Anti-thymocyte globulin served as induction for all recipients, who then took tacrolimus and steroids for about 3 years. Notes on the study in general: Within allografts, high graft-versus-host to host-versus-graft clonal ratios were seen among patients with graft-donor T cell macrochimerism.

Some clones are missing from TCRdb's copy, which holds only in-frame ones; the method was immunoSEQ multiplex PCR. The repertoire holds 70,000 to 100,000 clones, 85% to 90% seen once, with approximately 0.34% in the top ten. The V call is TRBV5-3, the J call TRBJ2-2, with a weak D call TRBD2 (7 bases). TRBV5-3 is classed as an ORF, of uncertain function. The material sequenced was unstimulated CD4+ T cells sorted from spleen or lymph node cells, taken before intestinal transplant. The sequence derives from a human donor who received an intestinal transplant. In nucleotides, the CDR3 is TGTGCCAGAAGCCCTCACCGAAAGGGGGGGAATTCCGATTGGGGGCTGTTTTTT. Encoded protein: CARSPHRKGGNSDWGLFF.